The clone carrying this TCR beta chain was observed at least ten times. Its target is not known. J lost 5 bases, V lost 5 bases, and 10 bases had no gene match. Per the germline V gene, CDR1 is SGHVS and CDR2 is FQNEAQ. This CDR3 is 15 amino acids long. Among ophthalmopathy patients, the Clinical Activity Score reached at least 3, the NOSPECS grade reached at least 4, and duration remained under 3 months. Template material for amplifying TCR beta CDR3 regions consisted of RNA transcripts. During a first-round RT-PCR of the TCR CDR3, the HTBI primer set was used. TCRdb redid the calling of the multiplex PCR reads with MiXCR, one entry per CDR3 protein. The sample has a few hundred thousand distinct CDR3 sequences; approximately 22% are singletons. The data were obtained in a study of T cells in Graves' hyperthyroidism and ophthalmopathy. Whole-study findings and limits: The blood repertoire included most of the expanded thyroid clonotypes above 0.001.

The receptor comes from an older woman with Graves' ophthalmopathy. The chain carries TRBV7-8 and TRBJ2-5, with 8 nucleotides matching TRBD1. Sequenced sample: blood. The CDR3 protein is CASSPSGGSRETQYF. CDR3 DNA sequence: TGTGCCAGCAGCCCATCAGGGGGCTCGAGGGAGACCCAGTACTTC.